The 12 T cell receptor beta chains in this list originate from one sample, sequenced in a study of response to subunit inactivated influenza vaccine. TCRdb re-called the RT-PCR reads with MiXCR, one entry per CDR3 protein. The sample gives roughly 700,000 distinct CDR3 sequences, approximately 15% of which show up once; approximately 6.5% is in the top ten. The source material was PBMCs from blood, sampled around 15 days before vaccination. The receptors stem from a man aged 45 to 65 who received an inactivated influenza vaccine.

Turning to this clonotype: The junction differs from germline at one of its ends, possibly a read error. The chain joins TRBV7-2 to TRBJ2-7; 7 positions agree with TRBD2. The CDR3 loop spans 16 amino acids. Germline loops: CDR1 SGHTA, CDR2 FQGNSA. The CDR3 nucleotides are TGTGCCAGCAGTTTAGTTCGAGTAGCGGGCTCCTACGAGCAGTACTTC. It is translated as CASSLVRVAGSYEQYF.

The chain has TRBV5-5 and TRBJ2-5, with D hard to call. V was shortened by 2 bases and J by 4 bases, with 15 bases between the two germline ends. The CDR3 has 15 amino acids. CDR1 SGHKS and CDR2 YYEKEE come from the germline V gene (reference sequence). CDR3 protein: CASSFVALLRETQYF. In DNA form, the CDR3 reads TGTGCCAGCAGCTTCGTGGCGTTACTCCGAGAGACCCAGTACTTC.

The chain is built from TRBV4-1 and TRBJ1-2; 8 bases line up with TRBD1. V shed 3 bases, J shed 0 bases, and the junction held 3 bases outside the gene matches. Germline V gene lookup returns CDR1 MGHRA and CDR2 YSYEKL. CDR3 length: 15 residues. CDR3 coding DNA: TGCGCCAGCAGCCACACGGACAGGGCTAACTATGGCTACACCTTC. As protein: CASSHTDRANYGYTF.

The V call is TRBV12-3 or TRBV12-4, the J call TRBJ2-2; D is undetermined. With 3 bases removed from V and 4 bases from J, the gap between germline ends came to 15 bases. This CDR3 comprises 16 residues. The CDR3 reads CASSFQETMSTGELFF. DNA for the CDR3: TGTGCCAGCAGTTTCCAGGAAACAATGAGCACCGGGGAGCTGTTTTTT.

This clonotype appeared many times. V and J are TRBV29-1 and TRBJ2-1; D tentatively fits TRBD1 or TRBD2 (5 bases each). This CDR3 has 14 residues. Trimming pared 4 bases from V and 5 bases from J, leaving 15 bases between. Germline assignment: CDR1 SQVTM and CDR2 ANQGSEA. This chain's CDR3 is CSVVMGDPNNEQFF. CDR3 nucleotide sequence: TGCAGCGTTGTGATGGGGGACCCCAACAATGAGCAGTTCTTC.

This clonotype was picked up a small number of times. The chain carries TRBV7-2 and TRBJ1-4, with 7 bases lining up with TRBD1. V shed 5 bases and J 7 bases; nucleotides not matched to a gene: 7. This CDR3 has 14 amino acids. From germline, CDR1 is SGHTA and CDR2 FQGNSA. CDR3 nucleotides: TGTGCCAGCAGCAGGGGGACAGTCGGTGAAAAACTGTTTTTT. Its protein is CASSRGTVGEKLFF.

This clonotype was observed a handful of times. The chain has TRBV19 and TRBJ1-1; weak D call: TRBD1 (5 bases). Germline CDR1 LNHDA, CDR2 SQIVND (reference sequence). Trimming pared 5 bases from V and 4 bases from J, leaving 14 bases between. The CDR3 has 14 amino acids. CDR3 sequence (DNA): TGTGCCAGTAGTTTCCAGGGCAGTGTCACTGAAGCTTTCTTT. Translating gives CASSFQGSVTEAFF. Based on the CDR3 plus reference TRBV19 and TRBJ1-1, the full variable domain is DGGITQSPKYLFRKEGQNVTLSCEQNLNHDAMYWYRQDPGQGLRLIYYSQIVNDFQKGDIAEGYSVSREKKESFPLTVTSAQKNPTAFYLCASSFQGSVTEAFFGQGTRLTVV.

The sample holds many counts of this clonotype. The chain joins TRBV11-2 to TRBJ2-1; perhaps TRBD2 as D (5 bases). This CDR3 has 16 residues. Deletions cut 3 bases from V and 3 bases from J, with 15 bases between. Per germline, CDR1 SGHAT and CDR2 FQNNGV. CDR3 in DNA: TGTGCCAGCAGCTTCGGCGCGGGTCGCCTCTACAATGAGCAGTTCTTC. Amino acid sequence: CASSFGAGRLYNEQFF. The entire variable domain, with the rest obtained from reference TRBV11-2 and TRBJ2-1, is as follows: EAGVAQSPRYKIIEKRQSVAFWCNPISGHATLYWYQQILGQGPKLLIQFQNNGVVDDSQLPKDRFSAERLKGVDSTLKIQPAKLEDSAVYLCASSFGAGRLYNEQFFGPGTRLTVL.

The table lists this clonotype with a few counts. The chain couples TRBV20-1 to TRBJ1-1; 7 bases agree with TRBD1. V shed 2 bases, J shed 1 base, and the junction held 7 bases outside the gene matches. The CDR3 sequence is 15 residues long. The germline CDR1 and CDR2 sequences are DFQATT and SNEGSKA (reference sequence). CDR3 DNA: TGCAGTGCTAGACGAAACAGGGGATCGAACACTGAAGCTTTCTTT. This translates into CSARRNRGSNTEAFF.

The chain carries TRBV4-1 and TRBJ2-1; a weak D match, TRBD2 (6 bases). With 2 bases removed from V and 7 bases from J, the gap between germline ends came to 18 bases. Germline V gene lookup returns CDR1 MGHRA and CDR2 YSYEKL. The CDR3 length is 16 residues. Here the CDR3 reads CASSQPTLGSPNEQFF. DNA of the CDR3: TGCGCCAGCAGCCAACCAACTCTCGGGAGCCCTAATGAGCAGTTCTTC.

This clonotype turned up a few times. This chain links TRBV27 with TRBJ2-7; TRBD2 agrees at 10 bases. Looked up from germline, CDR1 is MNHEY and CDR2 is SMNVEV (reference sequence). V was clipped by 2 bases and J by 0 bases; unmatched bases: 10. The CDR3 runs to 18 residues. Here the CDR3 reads CASSLRVSGGPSSYEQYF. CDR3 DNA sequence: TGTGCCAGCAGTTTAAGGGTTAGCGGGGGGCCTAGCTCCTACGAGCAGTACTTC.

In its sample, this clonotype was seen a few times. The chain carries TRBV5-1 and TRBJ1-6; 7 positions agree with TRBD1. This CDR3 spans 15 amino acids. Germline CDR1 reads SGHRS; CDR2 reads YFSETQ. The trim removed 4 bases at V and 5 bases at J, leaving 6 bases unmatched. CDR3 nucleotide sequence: TGCGCCAGCAGCCGGGGGACAGACAATAATTCACCCCTCCACTTT. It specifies CASSRGTDNNSPLHF.